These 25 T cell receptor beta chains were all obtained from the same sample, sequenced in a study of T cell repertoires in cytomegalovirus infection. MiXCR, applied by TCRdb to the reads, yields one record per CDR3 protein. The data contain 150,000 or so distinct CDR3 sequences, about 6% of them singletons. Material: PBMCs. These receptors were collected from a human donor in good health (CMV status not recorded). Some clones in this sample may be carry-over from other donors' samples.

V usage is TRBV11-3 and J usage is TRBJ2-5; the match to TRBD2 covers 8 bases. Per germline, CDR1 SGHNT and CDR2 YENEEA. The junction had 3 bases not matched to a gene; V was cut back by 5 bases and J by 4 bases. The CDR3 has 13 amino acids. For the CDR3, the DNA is TGTGCCAGCAGCGACGGACTAGCAGAGACCCAGTACTTC. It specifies CASSDGLAETQYF.

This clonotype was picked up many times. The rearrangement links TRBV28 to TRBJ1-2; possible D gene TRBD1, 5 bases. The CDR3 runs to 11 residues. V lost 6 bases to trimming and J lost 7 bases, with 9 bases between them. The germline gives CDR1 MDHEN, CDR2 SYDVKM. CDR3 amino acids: CASSLDIGYTF. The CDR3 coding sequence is TGTGCCAGCAGCCTGGACATTGGCTACACCTTC.

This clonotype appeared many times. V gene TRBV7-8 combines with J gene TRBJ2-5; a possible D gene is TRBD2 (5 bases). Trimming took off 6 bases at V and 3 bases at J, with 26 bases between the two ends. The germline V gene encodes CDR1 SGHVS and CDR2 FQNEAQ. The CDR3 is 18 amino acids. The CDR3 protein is CASSYNWLMDSGKETQYF. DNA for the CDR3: TGTGCCAGCAGTTACAATTGGTTGATGGACTCGGGGAAAGAGACCCAGTACTTC. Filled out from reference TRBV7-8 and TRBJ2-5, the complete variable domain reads GAGVSQSPRYKVAKRGQDVALRCDPISGHVSLFWYQQALGQGPEFLTYFQNEAQLDKSGLPSDRFFAERPEGSVSTLKIQRTQQEDSAVYLCASSYNWLMDSGKETQYFGPGTRLLVL.

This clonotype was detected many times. The CDR3 reads CASSLIYTQYF. For the CDR3, the DNA is TGTGCCAGCAGCCTGATCTATACGCAGTATTTT. The chain carries TRBV7-2 and TRBJ2-3; no firm D call. There are 11 residues in the CDR3. V dropped 5 bases and J dropped 7 bases, with 7 bases sitting between them. Germline CDR1 SGHTA, CDR2 FQGNSA.

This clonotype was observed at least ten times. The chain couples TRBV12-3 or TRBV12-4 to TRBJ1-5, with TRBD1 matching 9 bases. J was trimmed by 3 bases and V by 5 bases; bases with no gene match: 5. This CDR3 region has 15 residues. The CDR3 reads CASSTGTGNNQPQHF. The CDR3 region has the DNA TGTGCCAGCAGTACAGGGACAGGGAACAATCAGCCCCAGCATTTT.

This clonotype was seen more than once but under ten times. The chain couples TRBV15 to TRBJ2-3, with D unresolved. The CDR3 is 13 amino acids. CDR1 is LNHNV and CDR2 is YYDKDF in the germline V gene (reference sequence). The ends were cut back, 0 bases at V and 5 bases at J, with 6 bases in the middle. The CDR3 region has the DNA TGTGCCACCAGCAGAGAGACGGTAGATACGCAGTATTTT. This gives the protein CATSRETVDTQYF.

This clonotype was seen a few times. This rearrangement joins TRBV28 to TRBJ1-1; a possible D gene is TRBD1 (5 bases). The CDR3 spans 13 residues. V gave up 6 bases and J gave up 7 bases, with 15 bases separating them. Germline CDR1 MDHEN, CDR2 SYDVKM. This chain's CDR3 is CASSYLSRGEAFF. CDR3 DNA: TGTGCCAGCAGCTACCTCTCGAGGGGTGAAGCTTTCTTT. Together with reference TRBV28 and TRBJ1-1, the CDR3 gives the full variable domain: DVKVTQSSRYLVKRTGEKVFLECVQDMDHENMFWYRQDPGLGLRLIYFSYDVKMKEKGDIPEGYSVSREKKERFSLILESASTNQTSMYLCASSYLSRGEAFFGQGTRLTVV.

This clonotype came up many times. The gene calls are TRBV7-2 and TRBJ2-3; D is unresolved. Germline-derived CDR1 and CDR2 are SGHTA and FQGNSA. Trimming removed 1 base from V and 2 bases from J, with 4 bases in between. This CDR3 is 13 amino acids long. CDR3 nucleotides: TGTGCCAGCAGCTTAGAGGTCACAGATACGCAGTATTTT. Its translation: CASSLEVTDTQYF.

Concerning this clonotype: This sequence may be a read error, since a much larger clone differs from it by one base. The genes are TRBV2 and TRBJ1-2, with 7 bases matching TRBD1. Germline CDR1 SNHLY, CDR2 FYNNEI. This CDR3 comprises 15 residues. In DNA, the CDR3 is TGTGCCAACAGTGAAAAGGCAGGGGGGTACTATGGCTACACCTTC. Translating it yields CANSEKAGGYYGYTF.

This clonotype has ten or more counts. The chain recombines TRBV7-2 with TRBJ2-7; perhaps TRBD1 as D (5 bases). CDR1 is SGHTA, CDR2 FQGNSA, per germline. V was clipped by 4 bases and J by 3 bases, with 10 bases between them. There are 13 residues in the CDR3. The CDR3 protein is CASSSGYYYEQYF. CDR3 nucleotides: TGTGCCAGCAGCTCAGGGTACTACTACGAGCAGTACTTC.

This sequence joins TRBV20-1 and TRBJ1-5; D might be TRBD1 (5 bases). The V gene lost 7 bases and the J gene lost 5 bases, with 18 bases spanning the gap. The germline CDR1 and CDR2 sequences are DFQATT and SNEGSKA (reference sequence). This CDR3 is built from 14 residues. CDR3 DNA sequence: TGCAGTGTCAGGCGGCAGGGCTCGCATCAGCCCCAGCATTTT. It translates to CSVRRQGSHQPQHF.

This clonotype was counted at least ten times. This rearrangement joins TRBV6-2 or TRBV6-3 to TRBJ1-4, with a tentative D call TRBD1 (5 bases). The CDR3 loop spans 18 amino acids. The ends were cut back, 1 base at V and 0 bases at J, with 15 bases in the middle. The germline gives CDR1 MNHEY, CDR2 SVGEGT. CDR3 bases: TGTGCCAGCAGTTACTTTTTTCCCAGGGCCTCAACTAATGAAAAACTGTTTTTT. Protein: CASSYFFPRASTNEKLFF.

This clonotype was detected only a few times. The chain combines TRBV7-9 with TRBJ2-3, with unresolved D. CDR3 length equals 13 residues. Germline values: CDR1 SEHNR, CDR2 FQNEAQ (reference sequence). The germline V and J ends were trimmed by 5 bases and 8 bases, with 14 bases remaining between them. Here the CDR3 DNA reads TGTGCCAGCAGCCCCCCCGGAGAGGTTACGCAGTATTTT. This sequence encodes CASSPPGEVTQYF.

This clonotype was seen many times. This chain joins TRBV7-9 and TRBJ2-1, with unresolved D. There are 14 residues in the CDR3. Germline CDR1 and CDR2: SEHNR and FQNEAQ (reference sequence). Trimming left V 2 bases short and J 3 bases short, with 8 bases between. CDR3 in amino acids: CASSLRVNYNEQFF. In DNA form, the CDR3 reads TGTGCCAGCAGCTTAAGGGTAAACTACAATGAGCAGTTCTTC. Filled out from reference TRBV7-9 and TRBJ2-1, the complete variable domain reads DTGVSQNPRHKITKRGQNVTFRCDPISEHNRLYWYRQTLGQGPEFLTYFQNEAQLEKSRLLSDRFSAERPKGSFSTLEIQRTEQGDSAMYLCASSLRVNYNEQFFGPGTRLTVL.

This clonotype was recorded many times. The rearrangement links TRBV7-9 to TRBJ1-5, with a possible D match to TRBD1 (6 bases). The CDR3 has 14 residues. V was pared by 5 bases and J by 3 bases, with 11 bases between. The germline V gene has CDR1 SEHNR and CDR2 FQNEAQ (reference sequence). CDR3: CASSATGSNQPQHF. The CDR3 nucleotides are TGTGCCAGCAGCGCTACAGGGTCCAATCAGCCCCAGCATTTT.

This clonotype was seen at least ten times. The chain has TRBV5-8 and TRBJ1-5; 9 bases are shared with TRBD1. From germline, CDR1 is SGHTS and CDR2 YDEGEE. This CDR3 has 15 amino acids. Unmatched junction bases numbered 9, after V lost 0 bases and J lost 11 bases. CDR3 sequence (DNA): TGTGCCAGCAGCTTGGAAGGGACAGGGCTCCCTGCCCAGCATTTT. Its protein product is CASSLEGTGLPAQHF.

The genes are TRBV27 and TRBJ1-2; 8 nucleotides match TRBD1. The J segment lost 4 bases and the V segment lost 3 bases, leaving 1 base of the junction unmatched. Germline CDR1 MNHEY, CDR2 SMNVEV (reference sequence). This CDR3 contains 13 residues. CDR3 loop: CASSFRGPYGYTF. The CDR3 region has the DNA TGTGCCAGCAGTTTCAGGGGGCCCTATGGCTACACCTTC.

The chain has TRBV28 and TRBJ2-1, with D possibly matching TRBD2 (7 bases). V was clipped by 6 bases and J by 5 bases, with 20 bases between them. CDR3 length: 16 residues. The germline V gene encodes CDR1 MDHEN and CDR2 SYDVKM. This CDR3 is CASSIRGGGLNNEQFF. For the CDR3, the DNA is TGTGCCAGCAGCATCCGCGGCGGGGGCCTAAACAATGAGCAGTTCTTC.

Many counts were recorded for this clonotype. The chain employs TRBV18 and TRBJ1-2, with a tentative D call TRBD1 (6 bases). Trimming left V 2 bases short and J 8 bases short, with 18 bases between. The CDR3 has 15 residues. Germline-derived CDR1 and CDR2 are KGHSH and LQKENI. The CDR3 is CASSPAGSKTGGYTF. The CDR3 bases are TGTGCCAGCTCACCAGCGGGGAGCAAAACAGGGGGCTACACCTTC.

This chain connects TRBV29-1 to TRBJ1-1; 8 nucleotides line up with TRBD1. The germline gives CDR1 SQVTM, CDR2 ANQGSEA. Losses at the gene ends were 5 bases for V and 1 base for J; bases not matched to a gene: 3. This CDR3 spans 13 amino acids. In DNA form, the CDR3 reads TGCAGCGTTTCAGGACAGGGGAACACTGAAGCTTTCTTT. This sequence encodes CSVSGQGNTEAFF.

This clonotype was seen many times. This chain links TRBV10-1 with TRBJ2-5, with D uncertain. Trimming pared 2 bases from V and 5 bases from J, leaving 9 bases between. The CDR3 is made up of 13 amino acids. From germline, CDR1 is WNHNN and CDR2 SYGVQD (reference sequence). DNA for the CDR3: TGCGCCAGCAGTGAGGACGGATTTGAGACCCAGTACTTC. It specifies CASSEDGFETQYF.

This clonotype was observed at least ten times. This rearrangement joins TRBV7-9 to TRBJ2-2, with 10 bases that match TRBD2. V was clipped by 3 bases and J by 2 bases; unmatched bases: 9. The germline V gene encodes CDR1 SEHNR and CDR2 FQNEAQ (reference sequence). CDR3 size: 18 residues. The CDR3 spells CASSFSSGGASNTGELFF. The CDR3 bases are TGTGCCAGCAGCTTCTCAAGCGGGGGGGCCTCCAACACCGGGGAGCTGTTTTTT.

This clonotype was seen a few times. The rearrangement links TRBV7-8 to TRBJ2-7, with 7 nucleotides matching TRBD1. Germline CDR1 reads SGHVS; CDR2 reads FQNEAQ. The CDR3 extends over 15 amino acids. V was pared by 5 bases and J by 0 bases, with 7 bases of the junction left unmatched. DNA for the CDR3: TGTGCCAGCAGCCGATACAGGGACAGCTCCTACGAGCAGTACTTC. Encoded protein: CASSRYRDSSYEQYF.

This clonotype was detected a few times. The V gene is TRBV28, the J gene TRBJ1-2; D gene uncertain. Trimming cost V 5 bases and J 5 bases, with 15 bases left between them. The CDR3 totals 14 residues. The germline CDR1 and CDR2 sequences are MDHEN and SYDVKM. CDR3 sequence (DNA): TGTGCCAGCAGTAAGCCCACCGCCAGTTATGGCTACACCTTC. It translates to CASSKPTASYGYTF.

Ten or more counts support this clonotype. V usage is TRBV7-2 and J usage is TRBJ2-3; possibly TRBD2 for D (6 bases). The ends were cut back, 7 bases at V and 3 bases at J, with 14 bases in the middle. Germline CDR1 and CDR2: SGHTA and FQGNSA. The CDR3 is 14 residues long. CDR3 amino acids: CASNRRGGTDTQYF. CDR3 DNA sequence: TGTGCCAGCAACAGACGGGGAGGAACAGATACGCAGTATTTT.